One sample yielded the 28 T cell receptor beta chains listed below, sequenced in a study of blood T cell repertoires in COVID-19. TCRdb's table, derived via immunoSEQ multiplex PCR, lists solely in-frame clones and lacks some. The data show 100,000 to 150,000 clones, roughly 84% seen once. Input material: peripheral blood. The receptors shown here come from a woman in her thirties who had recovered from COVID-19.

This sequence joins TRBV5-1 and TRBJ2-7; D perhaps matches TRBD1 (7 bases). The CDR3 runs 23 residues. V lost 0 bases and J 7 bases, leaving 41 bases between the germline ends. The germline gives CDR1 SGHRS, CDR2 YFSETQ. The CDR3 DNA reads as TGCGCCAGCAGCTTGGCCGGGGGATCGTCCGGGGACAGACTAAGTCCGGGGAAGTGGGAGCAGTACTTC. It yields the protein CASSLAGGSSGDRLSPGKWEQYF.

The chain uses TRBV28 and TRBJ1-1; TRBD1 matches at 9 bases. CDR1 and CDR2 (germline): MDHEN, SYDVKM. The CDR3 runs to 15 residues. With V trimmed by 6 bases and J by 5 bases, 10 bases remained unmatched. The CDR3 nucleotides are TGTGCCAGCAGAAAGCAGGACAGGGGAGGGACTGAAGCTTTCTTT. The encoded protein is CASRKQDRGGTEAFF.

The chain joins TRBV19 to TRBJ2-7; 8 bases align to TRBD2. This CDR3 region has 14 residues. Germline V gives CDR1 LNHDA, CDR2 SQIVND (reference sequence). Germline trimming cut 1 base from V and 2 bases from J; bases unmatched to any gene: 1. CDR3 sequence (DNA): TGTGCCAGTAGTATAGCGGGAGGGCCCTACGAGCAGTACTTC. Translation: CASSIAGGPYEQYF.

V gene TRBV2 combines with J gene TRBJ2-1; tentative D call: TRBD2 (5 bases). Germline V gene sequence: CDR1 SNHLY, CDR2 FYNNEI. Trimming left V 7 bases short and J 6 bases short, with 13 bases between. This CDR3 is built from 13 residues. The CDR3 nucleotides read TGTGCCAGCACACTAGATTCGGTCAATGAGCAGTTCTTC. It encodes CASTLDSVNEQFF.

As to this clone: One end of the junction does not line up with germline, which may come from a read error. The chain uses TRBV7-7 and TRBJ2-3, with TRBD1 matching 11 bases. Germline V gives CDR1 SSHAT, CDR2 FNYEAQ (reference sequence). CDR3 length equals 16 residues. DNA of the CDR3: TGTGCTAGCAGCGCCGGGACAGGGGGATCGGCAGATACGCAGTATTTT. It codes for CASSAGTGGSADTQYF. Variable domain in full (rest from reference TRBV7-7 and TRBJ2-3): GAGVSQSPRYKVTKRGQDVTLRCDPISSHATLYWYQQALGQGPEFLTYFNYEAQPDKSGLPSDRFSAERPEGSISTLTIQRTEQRDSAMYRCASSAGTGGSADTQYFGPGTRLTVL.

This clone was seen only once. This chain links TRBV9 with TRBJ2-5; the D gene is possibly TRBD1 (5 bases). The CDR3 covers 14 residues. Germline CDR1 SGDLS, CDR2 YYNGEE. The V end was cut by 0 bases, the J end by 5 bases, with 11 bases between. The CDR3 reads CASSVVGKGETQYF. CDR3 coding DNA: TGTGCCAGCAGCGTAGTAGGAAAGGGGGAGACCCAGTACTTC. Drawing the rest from reference TRBV9 and TRBJ2-5, the complete variable domain is DSGVTQTPKHLITATGQRVTLRCSPRSGDLSVYWYQQSLDQGLQFLIQYYNGEERAKGNILERFSAQQFPDLHSELNLSSLELGDSALYFCASSVVGKGETQYFGPGTRLLVL.

The genes are TRBV3-1 (or the pseudogene TRBV3-2) and TRBJ2-5, with 8 positions matching TRBD1. The J segment lost 2 bases and the V segment lost 6 bases, leaving 5 bases of the junction unmatched. The CDR3 sequence is 14 residues long. The germline V gene encodes CDR1 LGHDT and CDR2 YNNKEL (reference sequence). This CDR3 is CASSWTGFQETQYF. The CDR3, as DNA: TGTGCCAGCAGTTGGACAGGGTTTCAAGAGACCCAGTACTTC.

V and J are TRBV14 and TRBJ1-1; no firm D call. Trimming removed 4 bases at V and 0 bases at J, with 9 bases between. The germline V gene has CDR1 SGHDN and CDR2 FVKESK. CDR3 size: 14 residues. CDR3 in amino acids: CASSREIVNTEAFF. Here the CDR3 DNA reads TGTGCCAGCAGCCGCGAGATAGTGAACACTGAAGCTTTCTTT.

V gene TRBV6-1 combines with J gene TRBJ2-7; 11 bases agree with TRBD2. This CDR3 is 17 amino acids long. Germline trimming cut 2 bases from V and 1 base from J; bases unmatched to any gene: 7. Germline V gives CDR1 MNHNS, CDR2 SASEGT. This CDR3 is CASSEIEGTSGSYEQYF. The DNA of the CDR3 is TGTGCCAGCAGTGAAATAGAAGGGACTAGCGGTTCCTACGAGCAGTACTTC.

This chain joins TRBV11-2 and TRBJ2-1; tentative D call: TRBD2 (6 bases). CDR1 SGHAT and CDR2 FQNNGV come from the germline V gene. Between the trimmed V and J ends, which lost 1 base and 7 bases, there was a span of 14 bases. The CDR3 has 15 amino acids. The CDR3 spells CASSLAIGTSNEQFF. The CDR3 bases are TGTGCCAGCAGCTTAGCGATTGGGACTTCTAATGAGCAGTTCTTC.

The chain couples TRBV27 to TRBJ2-7; TRBD1 is a possible D gene (6 bases). CDR1 MNHEY and CDR2 SMNVEV come from the germline V gene (reference sequence). V was trimmed by 6 bases and J by 1 base, leaving 13 bases between them. The CDR3 is 14 amino acids. Here the CDR3 DNA reads TGTGCCAGCAGCCCCTATACAGGGTCCTACGAGCAGTACTTC. Translated, it gives CASSPYTGSYEQYF.

This clone turned up a few times. The J gene is TRBJ2-7, the V gene TRBV6-5, with D uncertain. V lost 5 bases, J lost 3 bases, and 8 bases lay in between. The CDR3 covers 12 residues. Germline CDR1 and CDR2: MNHEY and SVGAGI. This chain's CDR3 is CASSPRYYEQYF. The CDR3 nucleotides are TGTGCCAGCAGTCCCAGATACTACGAGCAGTACTTC.

The V call is TRBV24-1, the J call TRBJ2-5; the match to TRBD1 covers 7 bases. Germline CDR1 reads KGHDR; CDR2 reads SFDVKD. J gave up 0 bases and V 2 bases, and 2 bases lay outside the gene matches. The CDR3 consists of 15 residues. In DNA, the CDR3 is TGTGCCACCAGTGATTCCGGGACAGACCAAGAGACCCAGTACTTC. Translation: CATSDSGTDQETQYF.

This clone is a singleton in its sample. J is TRBJ2-2 and V is TRBV27, with D possibly TRBD1 on 5 matching bases. This CDR3 is 15 amino acids long. Germline loops: CDR1 MNHEY, CDR2 SMNVEV (reference sequence). V shed 2 bases and J shed 4 bases, with 11 bases lying between them. The CDR3 DNA is TGTGCCAGCAGTTTACGACAGACTTCCACCGGGGAGCTGTTTTTT. Amino acid sequence: CASSLRQTSTGELFF.

The rearrangement uses TRBV27 and TRBJ1-4; no clear D gene. The germline V gene has CDR1 MNHEY and CDR2 SMNVEV (reference sequence). This CDR3 is 17 amino acids long. The V end was cut by 5 bases, the J end by 0 bases, with 16 bases between. The CDR3 coding sequence is TGTGCCAGCAGTGCCCGATTCGGAGATGCAACTAATGAAAAACTGTTTTTT. This gives the protein CASSARFGDATNEKLFF.

For this clone: Possible read error: a much larger clone is one base away. V usage is TRBV11-2 and J usage is TRBJ1-2; the D gene is possibly TRBD1 (6 bases). The V and J ends lost 0 bases and 4 bases respectively, with 6 bases between them. CDR3 size: 13 residues. The germline CDR1 and CDR2 sequences are SGHAT and FQNNGV. The CDR3 loop reads CASSLDRGYGYTF. CDR3 bases: TGTGCCAGCAGCTTAGACAGGGGCTATGGCTACACCTTC. The full variable domain, with the rest looked up from reference TRBV11-2 and TRBJ1-2, is EAGVAQSPRYKIIEKRQSVAFWCNPISGHATLYWYQQILGQGPKLLIQFQNNGVVDDSQLPKDRFSAERLKGVDSTLKIQPAKLEDSAVYLCASSLDRGYGYTFGSGTRLTVV.

The CDR3 loop is CASSMGRNTEAFF. DNA of the CDR3: TGTGCCAGTAGTATGGGGCGTAACACTGAAGCTTTCTTT. V usage is TRBV19 and J usage is TRBJ1-1; D possibly corresponds to TRBD1 (5 bases). This CDR3 region has 13 residues. V lost 3 bases to trimming and J lost 2 bases, with 7 bases between them. Per germline, CDR1 LNHDA and CDR2 SQIVND (reference sequence).

The CDR3 DNA is TGCGCCAGCAGCTTGGAGGGGGCTTCCCCCTATGGCTACACCTTC. Translation: CASSLEGASPYGYTF. The genes are TRBV5-1 and TRBJ1-2; 7 nucleotides align to TRBD1. This CDR3 has 15 amino acids. Germline lookup yields CDR1 SGHRS and CDR2 YFSETQ. With V trimmed by 0 bases and J by 4 bases, 6 bases remained unmatched.

V gene TRBV18 combines with J gene TRBJ2-5; D perhaps matches TRBD2 (5 bases). CDR1 and CDR2 (germline): KGHSH, LQKENI. The CDR3 has 16 residues. Trimming stripped 1 base from V and 7 bases from J, with 19 bases between. In nucleotides, the CDR3 is TGTGCCAGCTCACCACGGGGAGCTAGTATGGGTGCGACCCAGTACTTC. It encodes CASSPRGASMGATQYF.

This chain uses TRBV7-2 with TRBJ2-1; maybe TRBD2 (5 bases). V shed 1 base and J shed 8 bases, with 15 bases lying between them. CDR3 length: 15 residues. The germline V gene has CDR1 SGHTA and CDR2 FQGNSA. In DNA, the CDR3 is TGTGCCAGCAGCTTAGTCGGCGGGCCTGGCGATGAGCAGTTCTTC. Residues: CASSLVGGPGDEQFF. The variable domain in full, with the rest retrieved from reference TRBV7-2 and TRBJ2-1, is GAGVSQSPSNKVTEKGKDVELRCDPISGHTALYWYRQSLGQGLEFLIYFQGNSAPDKSGLPSDRFSAERTGGSVSTLTIQRTQQEDSAVYLCASSLVGGPGDEQFFGPGTRLTVL.

This chain connects TRBV5-4 to TRBJ1-2; D ambiguous. This CDR3 comprises 14 residues. V was trimmed by 3 bases and J by 1 base, leaving 10 bases between them. Germline assignment: CDR1 SGHNT and CDR2 YYREEE (reference sequence). CDR3 sequence: CASSSRHSNYGYTF. The CDR3 DNA reads TGTGCCAGCAGCTCGCGTCACAGTAACTATGGCTACACCTTC.

The V call is TRBV7-9, the J call TRBJ2-1, with TRBD2 as a possible D gene (6 bases). CDR3 length equals 17 residues. The germline gives CDR1 SEHNR, CDR2 FQNEAQ (reference sequence). Trimming left V 4 bases short and J 2 bases short, with 18 bases between. The CDR3 DNA is TGTGCCAGCAGCTCCCGAGCTAGCGCGAGCACCTACAATGAGCAGTTCTTC. Translating gives CASSSRASASTYNEQFF.

V and J are TRBV19 and TRBJ2-1; 9 bases map to TRBD2. The CDR3 contains 14 residues. V shed 7 bases, J shed 10 bases, and the junction held 11 bases outside the gene matches. Germline V CDR1 and CDR2: LNHDA, SQIVND (reference sequence). The DNA of the CDR3 is TGTGCCAGTACGAAGCGGGAGGCTCCCCAAGAGCAGTTCTTC. Protein: CASTKREAPQEQFF.

This clone was observed once. The rearrangement uses TRBV13 and TRBJ1-2, with 8 bases lining up with TRBD1. The CDR3 consists of 14 residues. V lost 2 bases and J lost 6; bases outside the gene matches: 5. CDR1 is PRHDT and CDR2 is FYEKMQ in the germline V gene (reference sequence). CDR3 residues: CASSLQGARHGYTF. Written as DNA, the CDR3 is TGTGCCAGCAGCTTACAGGGGGCTCGGCATGGCTACACCTTC.

In DNA form, the CDR3 reads TGTGCCAGCAGTGTCCGCGCCTACGAGCAGTACTTC. It yields the protein CASSVRAYEQYF. This chain joins TRBV3-1 (or the pseudogene TRBV3-2) and TRBJ2-7, with D unresolved. Germline assignment: CDR1 LGHDT and CDR2 YNNKEL (reference sequence). V was pared by 6 bases and J by 2 bases, with 8 bases between. This CDR3 is built from 12 residues.

The chain has TRBV27 and TRBJ1-4; D remains ambiguous. This CDR3 region has 13 residues. Germline values: CDR1 MNHEY, CDR2 SMNVEV (reference sequence). V dropped 3 bases and J dropped 6 bases, with 8 bases sitting between them. The DNA for the CDR3 is TGTGCCAGCAGTTTTATTCGGGATGAAAAACTGTTTTTT. Translated, it gives CASSFIRDEKLFF.

This chain links TRBV5-1 with TRBJ1-2; 10 positions match TRBD1. The CDR3 is 14 amino acids. The V and J ends lost 0 bases and 7 bases, in that order; junction bases with no gene match: 3. In germline, CDR1 is SGHRS, CDR2 YFSETQ. The CDR3 loop is CASSLGQGAVGYTF. The CDR3, as DNA: TGCGCCAGCAGCTTGGGACAGGGGGCGGTTGGCTACACCTTC.

The chain joins TRBV5-5 to TRBJ2-7; TRBD1 might be the D (5 bases). CDR1 is SGHKS, CDR2 YYEKEE, per germline (reference sequence). The length of the CDR3 is 14 residues. V was cut by 0 bases and J by 2 bases, with 9 bases left in between. The CDR3 here is CASSLARATYEQYF. The CDR3 DNA reads TGTGCCAGCAGCTTGGCCAGGGCCACCTACGAGCAGTACTTC.